This section outlines one T cell receptor beta chain sequence together with its context. This receptor's antigen is unknown. The input lacks base qualities; no much larger clone sits a single base away. The cohort comprised more than 550 healthy bone marrow donors. At the time of sampling, all cohort members were nominally healthy, though unrecorded immune exposures were likely present. The donor was CMV seropositive and was included in the group of around 300 seropositive cohort members. A peripheral blood sample was collected from each donor, and TCR beta sequencing was performed on peripheral blood mononuclear cells. The Qiagen DNeasy Blood Extraction Kit was used to extract genomic DNA from the blood cell samples. This sample was included in a study of cytomegalovirus exposure and HLA in healthy donors (dated by TCRdb to about 2017). For the wider study: According to an earlier analysis of a few hundred of the donors, about 170 million T cells yielded 120 million or so unique TCR beta sequences and about 280 Gb of sequence data. Among about 390 genotyped donors of the cohort, an average of approximately 240,000 unique TCR beta nucleotide sequences were sequenced per donor, about a sixth of them non-productive. Four to six DR-DQ haplotypes were handled as single units for association and clustering because linkage in the cohort was strong. Rather than drawing on any new phenotypic data, the later analysis identified candidate immune exposures from TCR beta sequences and the way those sequences occurred across donors. The number of donors typed differed by locus, with 629-630 for A, B, C, DRB1 and DQB1, about 500 for DQA1, about 610 for DPA1, and around 460 for DPB1. Genome-wide SNP genotypes for about 65% of the 666 donors were used in a later genetic analysis, which treated that subset as a discovery cohort. HLA typing covered class I and class II loci at four-digit resolution. The T cell repertoires of 700 or so subjects were profiled by immunosequencing and related to cytomegalovirus serostatus. An earlier analysis of 587 of the donors used high-throughput TCR beta sequencing to judge whether each TCR beta V gene segment behaved as functional or pseudogenic. To predict cytomegalovirus infection status, the study combined high-throughput TCR immunosequencing, statistical association of individual TCRs with disease status, and machine learning. Along with the roughly 700-subject first cohort, a separate validation cohort of over 90 different subjects was used. All discovery cohort repertoires had been generated using a single sequencing platform. Alongside the repertoire data, information on donor age, sex, ethnicity and CMV serostatus was compiled. A later analysis re-analyzed previously published TCR beta repertoires from roughly 600 donors and added high-resolution HLA genotyping to study TCR occurrence patterns. Of the roughly 400 genotyped donors, less than 90% were placed in the genetic ancestry cluster associated with self-reported Caucasian donors. Roughly 300 gigabases of sequencing data and 70 million to 100 million unique TCR sequences were included in an early release covering roughly 700 HLA-typed donors. The study aimed to test whether signatures of past pathogen exposure could be identified by cataloging public T cell receptors. Paper-wide results and their limitations: In both the original and validation cohorts, the classifier was reported to diagnose cytomegalovirus status with high specificity and sensitivity. A further reported finding was that TCR beta sequences accurately predicted the HLA-A and HLA-B alleles for most subjects in the first cohort. The 87-base-pair reads could not distinguish some IMGT-functional V segments, including TRBV6-2 and TRBV6-3, so those segments were excluded. Broadly in line with IMGT annotations, most TCR beta V segments showed up in productive rearrangements about 87% or about 30% of the time in an earlier analysis of 450 to 600 of the donors. Linkage disequilibrium might explain the correlated functional status among segregating V segments, but an unknown experimental factor could not be excluded. V-gene and J-gene trimming of TCR beta chains was associated with a missense DCLRE1C variant in a later genetic analysis, and the association was replicated in an independent cohort. Most CMV-associated TCR beta chains appeared to be HLA-restricted in a later analysis, and the HLA associations seemed to be driven largely by CMV exposure. A later analysis associated 17,000 or so TCR beta sequences with specific HLA alleles at a false discovery rate of 0.05. Most TCR sequences were observed very rarely across donors, whereas some public TCRs were present in many individuals. A cluster of highly shared sequence variants was judged likely to represent a technical artifact of the sequencing pipeline. Because counts were too low, seventeen rarely observed V segments, including chromosome 9 orphons, were left out of the earlier analysis of several hundred of the donors. Because HLA typing was missing for some donors at each locus, association tests included only the typed subset. A later genetic analysis reported fewer N-insertions in productive TCRs among donors in an Asian-associated ancestry cluster than the roughly 700-donor mean. The only immune exposure information available for the cohort was CMV serostatus. The presence/absence analyses assumed that sequencing depth was roughly uniform across donors, and that assumption may not be true. In vitro tests confirmed that a few of the cytomegalovirus-associated TCR beta chains recognize cytomegalovirus antigens. The authors suggested that the approach could potentially be generalized to other disease states and immunological phenotypes. This cohort had only TCR beta chains sequenced, and the lack of alpha or paired-chain data limited which features could be detected. In a later analysis, the rate of TCR association differed among HLA loci, with DRB1 alleles having the most associated TCRs and HLA-C alleles having the fewest. The study gave a list of 150 to 200 TCR beta chains associated with cytomegalovirus. In a later analysis, several top co-occurrence clusters were reported to appear linked to parvovirus B19, influenza, CMV and Epstein-Barr virus. When HLA alleles, especially DR and DQ, strongly co-occurred, TCR associations were difficult to assign to individual alleles. A later analysis found that HLA-associated TCR beta chains were more clonally expanded and had lower generation probabilities than equally common non-associated chains.

To prepare the library, the immunoSEQ multiplex PCR assay was applied. For the multiplex PCR, a mixture combining 60 forward primers for TCR Vbeta segments and 13 reverse primers for TCR Jbeta segments was used. A multiplex PCR assay on genomic DNA amplified the CDR3 region of rearranged TCR beta genes. The amplified TCR beta libraries were sequenced on the Illumina HiSeq System as 87-base-pair reads. The study's processing was this. Across the 700 or so repertoires, a later analysis counted 60 million to 90 million unique TCR beta chains, around 11 million of which were shared by at least two donors. Raw reads were error-corrected and collapsed into unique sequences with a nearest-neighbor algorithm that merged closely related sequences to remove PCR and sequencing errors. Alignment of CDR3 sequences to IMGT reference sequences was used to assign V, D and J gene segments. For a sequence to be retained, at least a six-nucleotide match to both a V gene segment and a J gene segment was required. Rearrangements were called productive when the CDR3 lacked stop codons and stayed in frame with V and J; all others were non-productive. CDR3 was defined by IMGT convention, running from the second conserved V-encoded cysteine to the conserved J-encoded phenylalanine. Sequences without an unambiguous match to a single V gene segment were excluded from the earlier analysis of 500 to 700 of the donors. In an earlier analysis of 587 of the donors, a V segment was called functional when productive rearrangements were above 56.7%, and segregating when the standard deviation between donors exceeded 5%. A statistical classification framework was developed to diagnose cytomegalovirus status using the catalog of TCR beta chain sequences. V and J gene assignment, in a later analysis, came from comparing TCR nucleotide sequences with IMGT/GENE-DB human TR gene sequences. A later analysis assigned CDR3 sequences and most-parsimonious VDJ recombination scenarios with the TCRdist pipeline. In a later analysis, each TCR beta chain was defined by its CDR3 amino acid sequence together with its V-gene family, and reads lacking a unique V-gene family were excluded. In a later analysis, 500 to 700 highly shared, low-generation-probability nucleotide sequences were removed to address suspected cross-contamination and a sequencing artifact. For each public chain, a later analysis derived a clonal expansion index from normalized ranks of inferred template counts within each repertoire. Generation probabilities in a later analysis came from a VDJ recombination model fitted to out-of-frame rearrangements, and those results were checked against IGoR. A later analysis scored TCR-TCR, TCR-HLA and TCR-CMV co-occurrence with hypergeometric tests, applying a repertoire-size bias correction to TCR pairs. A later analysis estimated false discovery rates by permuting HLA or CMV assignments 20 times. In a later analysis, co-occurring TCRs were grouped with DBSCAN, and TCRdist sequence similarity was added when clustering was performed within HLA-allele-positive subsets. Repertoires with fewer than 30,000 or more than 120,000 public chains, plus five repertoires with anomalous nucleotide sharing, were excluded from co-occurrence clustering. TCRdb obtained this table from immuneACCESS and retained in-frame rearrangements with V and J assigned. These tables miss some clones; where compared with another copy, unresolved V genes account for less than half of the shortfall, and the remainder is unexplained. V, J and clone size are taken as reported in that table, and D and trimming were inferred from the DNA itself. This sample lists 100,000 to 150,000 clones; roughly 72% were detected once. The biggest ten clones account for under 5% of the sample.

From its cysteine to its phenylalanine, the CDR3 spans 16 amino acids. Only the CDR3 part of the read is kept: 48 bases, read in frame from the first base. CDR1 and CDR2 (MNHNY, SVGAGI) derive from the germline V gene (reference sequence). V trim: 6 bases; J trim: 2 bases; unmatched bases: 6. The chain was built from TRBV6-6 and TRBJ2-3, with 12 bases aligning to TRBD2. The specimen was PBMCs. The sequence was obtained from a man aged 40-55 years in good health and CMV-seropositive. The nucleotide sequence reads TGTGCCAGCAGATACGGACTAGCGGGGAACACAGATACGCAGTATTTT. This is translated as CASRYGLAGNTDTQYF.